One and the same sample provided the 5 T cell receptor beta chains below, sequenced in a study of vaccination effects on CD4 cells after COVID-19. Sequencing followed a ViraFEST assay step that expanded antigen-specific CD4+ T cells with viral peptide pools. Cells that had been cultured for 10 days were the source of isolated CD4+ T cells. Each person got two doses of an mRNA SARS-CoV-2 vaccine, BNT162b2 or mRNA-1273. Profiled with immunoSEQ multiplex PCR; TCRdb holds only in-frame clones, not every one. The top ten hold 1.4% of the sample, which has 27,000 or so clones, about 83% seen once. These receptors are not linked to any known antigen. The sequences come from CD4+ T cells from PBMCs cultured with HCoV-NL63 spike peptides, collected after COVID-19 vaccination. The receptors originated from a human donor who received a COVID-19 vaccine. Some clones in this sample may be carry-over from other donors' samples.

This clone was observed a handful of times. The chain combines TRBV5-1 with TRBJ2-2; D gene uncertain. The V and J ends lost 0 bases and 3 bases respectively, with 6 bases between them. Germline V gene data show CDR1 as SGHRS and CDR2 as YFSETQ. The CDR3 is 14 amino acids. CDR3 sequence reads: CASSLVSDTGELFF. The CDR3 coding sequence is TGCGCCAGCAGCTTGGTCAGTGACACCGGGGAGCTGTTTTTT.

V gene TRBV19 combines with J gene TRBJ1-2; D is perhaps TRBD1 (5 bases). Germline CDR1 LNHDA, CDR2 SQIVND (reference sequence). Trimming pared 4 bases from V and 7 bases from J, leaving 22 bases between. The length of the CDR3 is 16 residues. The CDR3 loop is CASSNQASGGVGGYTF. CDR3 nucleotide sequence: TGTGCCAGTAGTAACCAAGCCTCGGGGGGAGTTGGTGGCTACACCTTC.

The CDR3 DNA is TGTGCCAGCAGCCCGAACCAGGGACTAGCCAAAAACATTCAGTACTTC. Amino acids: CASSPNQGLAKNIQYF. This chain uses TRBV14 with TRBJ2-4; the D gene is possibly TRBD2 (6 bases). This CDR3 region has 16 residues. The germline CDR1 and CDR2 sequences are SGHDN and FVKESK. V gave up 4 bases and J gave up 0 bases, with 13 bases separating them.

V is TRBV29-1 and J is TRBJ1-2; 7 bases map to TRBD1. J gave up 5 bases and V 6 bases, and 12 bases lay outside the gene matches. Germline CDR1 reads SQVTM; CDR2 reads ANQGSEA. CDR3 length: 14 residues. The CDR3 DNA reads as TGCAGCGTGGACGGACAGGTTGGGAAGTATGGCTACACCTTC. This translates into CSVDGQVGKYGYTF.

The chain combines TRBV21-1 with TRBJ1-1; the tabulated D call, TRBD1, remains unverified against the DNA. TRBV21-1 is a pseudogene segment. The CDR3 consists of 18 residues. The CDR3 is CASSKRNREKGVLTEAFF. The DNA of the CDR3 is TGTGCCAGCAGCAAACGGAACAGGGAGAAAGGGGTACTCACTGAAGCTTTCTTT.